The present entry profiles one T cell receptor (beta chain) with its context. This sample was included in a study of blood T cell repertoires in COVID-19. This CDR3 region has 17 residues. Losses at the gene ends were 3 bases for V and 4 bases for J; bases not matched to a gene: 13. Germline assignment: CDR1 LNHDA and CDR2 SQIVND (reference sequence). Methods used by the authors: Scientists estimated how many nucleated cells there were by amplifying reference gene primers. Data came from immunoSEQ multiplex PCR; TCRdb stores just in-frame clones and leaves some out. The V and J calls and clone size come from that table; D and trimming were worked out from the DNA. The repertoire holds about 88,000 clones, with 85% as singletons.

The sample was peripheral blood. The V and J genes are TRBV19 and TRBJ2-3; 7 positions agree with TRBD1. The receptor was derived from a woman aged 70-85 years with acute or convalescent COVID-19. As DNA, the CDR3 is TGTGCCAGTAGTATCTTCGGGGCAGGGGGAATATCAGATACGCAGTATTTT. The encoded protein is CASSIFGAGGISDTQYF.